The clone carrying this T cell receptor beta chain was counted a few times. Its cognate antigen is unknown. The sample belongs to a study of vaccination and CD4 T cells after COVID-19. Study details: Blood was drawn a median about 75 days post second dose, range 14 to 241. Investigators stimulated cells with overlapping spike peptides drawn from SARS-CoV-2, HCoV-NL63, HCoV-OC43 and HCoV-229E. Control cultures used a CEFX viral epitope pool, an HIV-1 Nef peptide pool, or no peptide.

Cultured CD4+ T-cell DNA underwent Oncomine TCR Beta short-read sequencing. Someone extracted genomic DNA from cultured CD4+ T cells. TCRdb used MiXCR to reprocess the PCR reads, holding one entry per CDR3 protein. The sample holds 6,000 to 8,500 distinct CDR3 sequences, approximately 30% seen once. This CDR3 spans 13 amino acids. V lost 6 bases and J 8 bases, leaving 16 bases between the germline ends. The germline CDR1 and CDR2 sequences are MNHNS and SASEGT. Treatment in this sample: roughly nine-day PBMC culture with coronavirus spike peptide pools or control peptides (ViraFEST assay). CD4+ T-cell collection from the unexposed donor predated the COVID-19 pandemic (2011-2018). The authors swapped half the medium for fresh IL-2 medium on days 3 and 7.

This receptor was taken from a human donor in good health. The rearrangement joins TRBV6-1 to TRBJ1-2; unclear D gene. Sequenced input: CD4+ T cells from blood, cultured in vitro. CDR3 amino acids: CASSPRKGWGYTF. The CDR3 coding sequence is TGTGCCAGCAGCCCACGAAAGGGCTGGGGCTACACCTTC.